Each of the 6 T cell receptor beta chains below was sequenced from the same sample in a study of T cell repertoires in cytomegalovirus infection. What these receptors recognize is not known. TCRdb redid the calling of the reads with MiXCR, one entry per CDR3 protein. This table holds tens of thousands of distinct CDR3 sequences, approximately 36% found once. The specimen sequenced was PBMCs, sequenced either directly or after in vitro stimulation (not recorded which). The receptors come from a human donor in good health (CMV status not recorded). Some clones in this sample may be carry-over from other donors' samples.

The chain carries TRBV24-1 and TRBJ2-3; D may be TRBD1 or TRBD2 (5 bases each). The V gene's germline CDR1 is KGHDR and CDR2 SFDVKD. Deletions cut 6 bases from V and 6 bases from J, with 12 bases between. The CDR3 runs to 13 residues. The CDR3 sequence: CATSSPGTDTQYF. The CDR3 region has the DNA TGTGCCACCAGTTCCCCAGGGACGGATACGCAGTATTTT.

The V and J genes are TRBV6-5 and TRBJ1-6; TRBD1 matches at 7 bases. The germline V gene has CDR1 MNHEY and CDR2 SVGAGI. The V gene end was trimmed by 6 bases and the J gene end by 6 bases; junction bases not matched to a gene: 5. This CDR3 has 14 residues. CDR3 bases: TGTGCCAGCAGCTCCCAGGGGGTTAATTCACCCCTCCACTTT. Amino acid sequence: CASSSQGVNSPLHF.

This chain joins TRBV6-1 and TRBJ1-1; D remains ambiguous. The CDR3 is 9 residues long. V shed 2 bases and J shed 9 bases, with 1 base lying between them. Germline V gene sequence: CDR1 MNHNS, CDR2 SASEGT. DNA of the CDR3: TGTGCCAGCAGTGAACAAGCTTTCTTT. Encoded protein: CASSEQAFF.

In this sample, this clonotype turned up many times. The CDR3 bases are TGTGCCAGCAGCTTCGGGGGCTTTAAAGAGACCCAGTACTTC. It encodes CASSFGGFKETQYF. The V call is TRBV7-2, the J call TRBJ2-5; D assignment may be TRBD1 or TRBD2 (6 bases each). From germline, CDR1 is SGHTA and CDR2 FQGNSA. This CDR3 region has 14 residues. The ends were cut back, 3 bases at V and 3 bases at J, with 11 bases in the middle.

This clonotype was seen repeatedly, ten times or more. V and J are TRBV6-2 or TRBV6-3 and TRBJ2-7; TRBD2 matches 7 bases. V gave up 2 bases and J gave up 3 bases; unmatched junction bases: 1. CDR1 is MNHEY and CDR2 is SVGEGT in the germline V gene. There are 13 residues in the CDR3. CDR3 sequence: CASSYRDYYEQYF. The DNA for the CDR3 is TGTGCCAGCAGTTACCGGGACTACTACGAGCAGTACTTC.

V usage is TRBV3-1 and J usage is TRBJ2-1; D is possibly TRBD1 (6 bases). The CDR3 totals 15 residues. Deletions cut 1 base from V and 10 bases from J, with 17 bases between. Germline V gene sequence: CDR1 LGHDT, CDR2 YNNKEL (reference sequence). The CDR3 sequence is CASSQGGPRSGEQFF. As DNA, the CDR3 is TGTGCCAGCAGCCAAGGGGGGCCCCGATCGGGAGAGCAGTTCTTC.